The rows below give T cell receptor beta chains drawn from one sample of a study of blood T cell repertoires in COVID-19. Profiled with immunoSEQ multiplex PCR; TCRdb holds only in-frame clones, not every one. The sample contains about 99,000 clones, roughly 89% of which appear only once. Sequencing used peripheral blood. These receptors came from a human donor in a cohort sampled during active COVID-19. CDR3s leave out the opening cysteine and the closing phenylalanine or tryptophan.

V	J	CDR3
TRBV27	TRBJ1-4	ASATRDRGALNGAKLF
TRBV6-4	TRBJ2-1	ASSDSGGAYNEQF
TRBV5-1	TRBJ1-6	ASSLSGQGNSPLH
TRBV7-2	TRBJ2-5	ASSLDRGSKTQY
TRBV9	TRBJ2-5	ASSPQIQAQETQY
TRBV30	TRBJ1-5	ACAESSNQPQH
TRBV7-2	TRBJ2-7	ASSPQGLAYEQY
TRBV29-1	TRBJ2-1	SVRGGLSNNEQF
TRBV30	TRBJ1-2	AWSLDRGSYGYT
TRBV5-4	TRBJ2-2	ASSPGSLAGELF
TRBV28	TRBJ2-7	ASSTTGTSGSWFEQY
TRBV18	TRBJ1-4	ASSPSIESEKLF
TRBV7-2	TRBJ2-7	ASSLVAGLYGEQY
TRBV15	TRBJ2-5	ATSGQLKETQY
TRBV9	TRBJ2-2	ASSVQGAVGELF
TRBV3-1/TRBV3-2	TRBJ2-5	ASSQGQGQETQY
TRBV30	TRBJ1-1	AWSAGDRTIEAF
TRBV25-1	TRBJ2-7	ASSDRVSYEQY
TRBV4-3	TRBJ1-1	ASSIHGTGNTEAF
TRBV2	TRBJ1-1	ATLGVERLTEAF
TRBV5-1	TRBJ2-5	ASSLIAGGQETQY
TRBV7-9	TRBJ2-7	ASSSYRAHEQY
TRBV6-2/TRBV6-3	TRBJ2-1	ASSYNSQVYNEQF
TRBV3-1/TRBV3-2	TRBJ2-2	ASSQGGRDGELF
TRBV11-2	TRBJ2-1	ASSRDWLRYNEQF
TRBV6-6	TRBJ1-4	ASSSGQVLNEKLF
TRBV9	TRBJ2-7	ASSPTPGAYYEQY
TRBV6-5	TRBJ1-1	ASSYSKGGLDTEAF
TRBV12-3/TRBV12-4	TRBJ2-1	ASSRGQEQF
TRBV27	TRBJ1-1	ASTRKQGPNTEAF
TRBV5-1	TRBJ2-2	ASSLAAQAGELF
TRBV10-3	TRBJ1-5	AISESKDGTVYQPQH
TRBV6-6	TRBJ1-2	ASSYSLGVPYGYT
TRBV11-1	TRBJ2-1	ASSPSLRSYNEQF
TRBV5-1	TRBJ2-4	ASSLSSGDIQY
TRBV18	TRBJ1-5	ASSPTGYSNQPQH
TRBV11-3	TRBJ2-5	ASSPWDRGQETQY
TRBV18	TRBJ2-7	ASSTSGSGGEQY
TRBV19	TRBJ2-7	ASSMRVGEQY